The 6 T cell receptor beta chains in this list originate from one sample, sequenced in a study of control samples from healthy donors and cancer patients. Sequencing used immunoSEQ multiplex PCR; TCRdb keeps in-frame clones, though not all of them. The repertoire includes fewer than 90,000 clones, 90% to 95% of them detected once, and under 7.5% sits in the top ten. The sequenced sample consisted of blood. These receptors originate from a woman in her thirties or forties in good health.

V gene TRBV4-1 combines with J gene TRBJ2-1; D is possibly TRBD1 (6 bases). Trimming removed 1 base from V and 7 bases from J, with 17 bases in between. Germline CDR1 is MGHRA and CDR2 is YSYEKL. The CDR3 is 16 amino acids. The CDR3 sequence: CASSQGIRGPGNEQFF. DNA for the CDR3: TGCGCCAGCAGCCAAGGAATCAGGGGCCCAGGGAATGAGCAGTTCTTC.

This chain connects TRBV28 to TRBJ1-2; 11 bases fit TRBD1. After removal of 5 bases from V and 8 bases from J, the junction contained 13 bases not matched to a gene. This CDR3 region has 16 residues. From germline, CDR1 is MDHEN and CDR2 SYDVKM. The DNA for the CDR3 is TGTGCCAGCAGTCTTTCAGGGGACAGGGGGTCGAGCGGCTACACCTTC. It codes for CASSLSGDRGSSGYTF.

The chain links TRBV28 to TRBJ1-2; D is undetermined. The CDR3 covers 11 residues. The V gene's germline CDR1 is MDHEN and CDR2 SYDVKM. The V and J ends lost 11 bases and 3 bases respectively, with 10 bases between them. The CDR3 coding sequence is TGTGCCTTACAGACCTACTATGGCTACACCTTC. This encodes CALQTYYGYTF.

This chain links TRBV3-1 (or the pseudogene TRBV3-2) with TRBJ1-2; 8 bases are shared with TRBD1. This CDR3 spans 14 amino acids. V lost 4 bases, J lost 2 bases, and 3 bases stayed unmatched. CDR1 LGHDT and CDR2 YNNKEL come from the germline V gene (reference sequence). CDR3 loop: CASSRGQGNYGYTF. In DNA, the CDR3 is TGTGCCAGCAGCCGTGGACAGGGAAACTATGGCTACACCTTC.

This sequence joins TRBV28 and TRBJ2-3; unclear D gene. Germline CDR1 reads MDHEN; CDR2 reads SYDVKM. The CDR3 is 14 residues long. Deletions cut 1 base from V and 3 bases from J, with 8 bases between. The CDR3 is CASSLLGYTDTQYF. DNA of the CDR3: TGTGCCAGCAGTTTATTGGGGTATACAGATACGCAGTATTTT.

The J gene is TRBJ2-2, the V gene TRBV9, with D tentatively TRBD2 (7 bases). The germline V gene has CDR1 SGDLS and CDR2 YYNGEE. Trimming cost V 7 bases and J 8 bases, with 24 bases left between them. The CDR3 runs 16 residues. The CDR3 reads CASAGASGQRGGELFF. The DNA of the CDR3 is TGTGCCAGCGCGGGGGCTTCGGGACAAAGGGGTGGGGAGCTGTTTTTT.